A selection of T cell receptor beta chains follows, all from one sample in a study of blood T cell repertoires in COVID-19. Assay used: immunoSEQ multiplex PCR; TCRdb lists only in-frame clones, some missing. The sample holds 350,000 to 450,000 clones, around 91% seen once. Sample: peripheral blood. These TCRs come from a woman aged 40-49 years with COVID-19, enrolled during active disease. CDR3s include the opening cysteine and the closing phenylalanine or tryptophan. A D gene is named only where the DNA matches it firmly. Clone size is not always given. Where it is, it says once, few, many or a class for expanded clones.

v_gene,j_gene,d_gene,abundance,CDR3aa,CDR3nt
TRBV6-5,TRBJ1-6,NA,NA,CASRLGGWDSPLHF,TGTGCCAGCAGATTAGGGGGTTGGGATTCACCCCTCCACTTT
TRBV6-5,TRBJ1-6,NA,NA,CASSYSWPNSPLHF,TGTGCCAGCAGTTACTCTTGGCCTAATTCACCCCTCCACTTT
TRBV28,TRBJ2-2,TRBD2,NA,CASSLGRTSGNIGGELFF,TGTGCCAGCAGTTTGGGCCGGACTAGCGGGAACATTGGCGGGGAGCTGTTTTTT
TRBV6-5,TRBJ2-3,TRBD2,NA,CASSYYRRGGTDTQYF,TGTGCCAGCAGTTACTATCGGCGGGGGGGCACAGATACGCAGTATTTT
TRBV7-9,TRBJ1-6,TRBD1,NA,CASSFSTGVDSPLHF,TGTGCCAGCAGCTTTTCAACAGGGGTGGATTCACCCCTCCACTTT
TRBV7-9,TRBJ1-4,NA,NA,CASSFWVGGEKLFF,TGTGCCAGCAGCTTCTGGGTGGGGGGTGAAAAACTGTTTTTT
TRBV21-1,TRBJ1-6,NA,NA,CASIDRPSSYNSPLHF,TGTGCCAGCATCGACAGGCCGAGCTCCTATAATTCACCCCTCCACTTT
TRBV4-1,TRBJ2-1,TRBD2,NA,CASSQTGVGTAGGPDEQFF,TGCGCCAGCAGCCAAACAGGGGTCGGGACAGCGGGAGGGCCTGATGAGCAGTTCTTC
TRBV7-9,TRBJ1-3,NA,NA,CASSLSGTGLNTIYF,TGTGCCAGCAGCTTATCGGGCACAGGGTTGAACACCATATATTTT
TRBV20-1,TRBJ2-7,TRBD2,NA,CSASSRVAGPRREQYF,TGCAGTGCTAGTAGCAGGGTAGCGGGCCCGCGGAGGGAGCAGTACTTC
TRBV28,TRBJ2-7,TRBD2,NA,CAIQASGYYEQYF,TGTGCCATCCAGGCTAGCGGTTACTACGAGCAGTACTTC
TRBV5-4,TRBJ1-5,NA,few,CASSSDSDQPQHF,TGTGCCAGCAGCTCGGACAGTGATCAGCCCCAGCATTTT
TRBV15,TRBJ1-2,NA,NA,CATSTSDGYGYTF,TGTGCCACCAGCACCAGCGACGGTTATGGCTACACCTTC
TRBV27,TRBJ1-1,NA,NA,CASMVGGALGTEAFF,TGTGCCAGCATGGTAGGGGGGGCGCTTGGGACTGAAGCTTTCTTT
TRBV3-1/TRBV3-2,TRBJ1-2,NA,NA,CASSQGGPTDGYTF,TGTGCCAGCAGCCAAGGGGGCCCGACAGACGGCTACACCTTC
TRBV6-5,TRBJ1-5,TRBD1,NA,CASSRTGRGNQPQHF,TGTGCCAGCAGCCGGACAGGCCGAGGGAATCAGCCCCAGCATTTT
TRBV6-5,TRBJ1-4,NA,NA,CASMDSLTNEKLFF,TGTGCCAGCATGGATAGCCTAACTAATGAAAAACTGTTTTTT
TRBV2,TRBJ1-4,NA,NA,CASRVVEANEKLFF,TGTGCCAGCAGGGTCGTGGAGGCCAATGAAAAACTGTTTTTT
TRBV10-3,TRBJ2-7,NA,NA,CAISEPDRNYEQYF,TGTGCCATCAGTGAACCGGACAGAAACTACGAGCAGTACTTC
TRBV11-2,TRBJ2-1,TRBD1,NA,CASSLARDSLYNEQFF,TGTGCCAGCAGCTTAGCCCGGGACAGCCTGTACAATGAGCAGTTCTTC
TRBV5-6,TRBJ1-2,NA,NA,CASSSDLGQPHNYGYTF,TGTGCCAGCAGCTCTGACTTGGGGCAACCCCACAACTATGGCTACACCTTC
TRBV28,TRBJ1-5,NA,NA,CATLGGLSNQPQHF,TGTGCCACTCTCGGGGGGCTTAGCAATCAGCCCCAGCATTTT
TRBV11-2,TRBJ1-1,TRBD1,NA,CASSLIGDRRRRNTEAFF,TGTGCCAGCAGCTTAATAGGGGACAGGAGACGTCGGAACACTGAAGCTTTCTTT
TRBV5-5,TRBJ2-7,NA,once,CASSPGGGQWNEQYF,TGTGCCAGCAGCCCCGGGGGGGGACAGTGGAACGAGCAGTACTTC
TRBV7-9,TRBJ1-2,TRBD1,NA,CASSSTQGAHGYTF,TGTGCCAGCAGCTCCACACAGGGGGCGCATGGCTACACCTTC
TRBV6-2/TRBV6-3,TRBJ1-5,NA,NA,CASSYSLGGRVIDQPQHF,TGTGCCAGCAGTTACTCCCTAGGGGGTAGGGTGATAGATCAGCCCCAGCATTTT
TRBV6-2/TRBV6-3,TRBJ2-7,NA,NA,CASIPQVGGEQYF,TGTGCCAGCATCCCCCAGGTAGGGGGCGAGCAGTACTTC
TRBV7-3,TRBJ2-1,NA,NA,CATSGSNNEQFF,TGTGCCACCTCCGGGTCCAACAATGAGCAGTTCTTC
TRBV2,TRBJ2-7,TRBD1,NA,CASLPPGQGYEQYF,TGTGCCAGCCTACCCCCGGGACAGGGGTACGAGCAGTACTTC
TRBV5-4,TRBJ1-1,NA,few,CASSLGAWEGAFF,TGTGCCAGCAGCTTGGGGGCCTGGGAGGGAGCTTTCTTT
TRBV2,TRBJ1-5,NA,NA,CASSRDSNQPQHF,TGTGCCAGCAGTAGAGATAGCAATCAGCCCCAGCATTTT
TRBV7-9,TRBJ2-7,NA,NA,CASSWSSYEQYF,TGTGCCAGCAGCTGGAGCTCCTACGAGCAGTACTTC
TRBV18,TRBJ1-1,NA,NA,CASSHGGVRVGTEAFF,TGTGCCAGCTCACACGGGGGGGTCCGCGTCGGCACTGAAGCTTTCTTT
TRBV6-4,TRBJ2-3,TRBD2,NA,CASSKLAGVTDTQYF,TGTGCCAGCAGCAAACTAGCGGGAGTAACAGATACGCAGTATTTT
TRBV28,TRBJ1-2,NA,NA,CASRSPGTGANYGYTF,TGTGCCAGCAGGTCCCCCGGGACGGGAGCTAACTATGGCTACACCTTC
TRBV19,TRBJ1-1,NA,NA,CASSIEGRMNTEAFF,TGTGCCAGTAGTATAGAAGGCAGGATGAACACTGAAGCTTTCTTT
TRBV18,TRBJ2-2,NA,once,CASSRVSRKNTGELFF,TGTGCCAGCTCAAGAGTCAGCAGGAAGAACACCGGGGAGCTGTTTTTT
TRBV19,TRBJ1-1,TRBD1,once,CASRLTGPGTEAFF,TGTGCCAGTCGCCTGACAGGGCCTGGCACTGAAGCTTTCTTT
TRBV12-3/TRBV12-4,TRBJ1-2,NA,NA,CASSPIGVLGYTF,TGTGCCAGCAGCCCCATCGGGGTACTGGGCTACACCTTC
TRBV9,TRBJ2-7,TRBD1,NA,CASSVAGTVTYEQYF,TGTGCCAGCAGCGTAGCCGGGACAGTAACCTACGAGCAGTACTTC
TRBV7-9,TRBJ2-3,NA,NA,CASSLVGDTQYF,TGTGCCAGCAGCTTGGTCGGAGATACGCAGTATTTT
TRBV7-9,TRBJ1-6,TRBD1,NA,CASSLAGDSLSPLHF,TGTGCCAGCAGCTTAGCGGGGGACAGTCTATCACCCCTCCACTTT
TRBV6-2/TRBV6-3,TRBJ2-7,TRBD1,NA,CASSYPRTGVYEQYF,TGTGCCAGCAGTTACCCGCGGACAGGGGTGTACGAGCAGTACTTC
TRBV27,TRBJ1-5,TRBD1,NA,CASSPYSTGGKQPQHF,TGTGCCAGCAGTCCCTATTCAACAGGGGGCAAACAGCCCCAGCATTTT
TRBV29-1,TRBJ1-1,NA,once,CSSRQGQGTEAFF,TGCAGCTCCCGCCAGGGGCAGGGCACTGAAGCTTTCTTT
TRBV6-1,TRBJ1-1,NA,NA,CASSEALGRQGAFF,TGTGCCAGCAGTGAAGCGCTGGGCAGGCAGGGAGCTTTCTTT
TRBV6-6,TRBJ2-5,NA,NA,CASSSDRETGTQYF,TGTGCCAGCAGTTCCGACCGTGAGACGGGGACCCAGTACTTC
TRBV5-1,TRBJ1-2,NA,NA,CASSLSRSYGYTF,TGCGCCAGCAGCTTGTCCAGAAGCTATGGCTACACCTTC
TRBV6-1,TRBJ2-1,TRBD2,NA,CASSEARLAGGRYNEQFF,TGTGCCAGCAGTGAAGCCCGACTAGCGGGGGGGAGGTACAATGAGCAGTTCTTC
TRBV5-6,TRBJ2-7,NA,NA,CASTAGPDEQYF,TGTGCCAGCACGGCGGGTCCGGACGAGCAGTACTTC
TRBV29-1,TRBJ1-1,NA,NA,CSVEVSTEAFF,TGCAGCGTTGAAGTTAGTACTGAAGCTTTCTTT
TRBV4-3,TRBJ1-2,NA,NA,CASSQASRSYGYTF,TGCGCCAGCAGCCAAGCATCGAGGTCCTATGGCTACACCTTC
TRBV7-2,TRBJ2-2,NA,NA,CASSLVAPLGELFF,TGTGCCAGCAGCTTAGTGGCTCCTTTGGGGGAGCTGTTTTTT
TRBV28,TRBJ2-1,TRBD2,NA,CASSGLAGGLHWGNEQFF,TGTGCCAGCAGCGGACTAGCGGGGGGCCTCCATTGGGGCAATGAGCAGTTCTTC
TRBV20-1,TRBJ1-4,NA,NA,CSASSGASEKLFF,TGCAGTGCTAGTTCAGGGGCAAGTGAAAAACTGTTTTTT